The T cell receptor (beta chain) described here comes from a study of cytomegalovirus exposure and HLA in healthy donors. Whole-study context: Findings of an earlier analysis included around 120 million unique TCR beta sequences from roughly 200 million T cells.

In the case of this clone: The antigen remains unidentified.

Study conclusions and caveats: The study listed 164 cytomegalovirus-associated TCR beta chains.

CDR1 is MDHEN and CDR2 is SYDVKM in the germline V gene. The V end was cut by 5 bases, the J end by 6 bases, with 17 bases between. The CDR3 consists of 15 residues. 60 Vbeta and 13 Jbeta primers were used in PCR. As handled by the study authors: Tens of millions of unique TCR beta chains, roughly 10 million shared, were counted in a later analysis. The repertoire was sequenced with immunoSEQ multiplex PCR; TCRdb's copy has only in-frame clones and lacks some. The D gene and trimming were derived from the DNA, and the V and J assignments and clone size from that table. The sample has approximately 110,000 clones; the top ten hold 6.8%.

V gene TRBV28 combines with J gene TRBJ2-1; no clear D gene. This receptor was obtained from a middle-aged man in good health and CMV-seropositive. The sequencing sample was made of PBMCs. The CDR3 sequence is CASSIDAGRSNEQFF. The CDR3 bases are TGTGCCAGCAGTATTGACGCCGGTCGGAGCAATGAGCAGTTCTTC.